This T cell receptor beta chain is from a study of blood T cell repertoires in COVID-19. Data came from immunoSEQ multiplex PCR; TCRdb stores just in-frame clones and leaves some out. The table has 95,000 to 150,000 clones, 80% to 90% seen once. The sequence was obtained from a man between 65 and 79 years old with active or convalescent COVID-19. Sequencing input: peripheral blood.

CDR3 bases: TGTGCCAGCAGTCCCCGCGGTGGGGCAAGTTCCTACGAGCAGTACTTC. It translates to CASSPRGGASSYEQYF. The rearrangement links TRBV28 to TRBJ2-7, with a weak D call TRBD1 (5 bases). This CDR3 spans 16 amino acids. The V gene lost 5 bases and the J gene lost 1 base, with 18 bases spanning the gap. Germline CDR1 reads MDHEN; CDR2 reads SYDVKM. The entire variable domain, with the rest obtained from reference TRBV28 and TRBJ2-7, is as follows: DVKVTQSSRYLVKRTGEKVFLECVQDMDHENMFWYRQDPGLGLRLIYFSYDVKMKEKGDIPEGYSVSREKKERFSLILESASTNQTSMYLCASSPRGGASSYEQYFGPGTRLTVT.